The clone carrying this TCR beta chain was observed a single time. The antigen remains unidentified. Unmatched junction bases numbered 1, after V lost 5 bases and J lost 1 base. The CDR3 has 15 amino acids. The germline V gene encodes CDR1 ENHRY and CDR2 SYGVKD. This specimen comes from a study of CD4+ T cells in melanoma. General study points: Reportedly, melanoma neoantigen-specific CD4+ T cells showed varied differentiation states. CD8+ T cell, macrophage and B cell function reportedly correlated with neoantigen-specific CD4+ T cells.

Sequenced by immunoSEQ multiplex PCR; TCRdb stores in-frame clones only, minus some. The data hold 7,500 to 10,000 clones, with about 70% observed a single time. What was sequenced was cells from a culture (not recorded whether cultured in vitro). This receptor was obtained from a human donor with melanoma. The chain uses TRBV10-3 and TRBJ2-3, with TRBD2 identical over 12 bases. CDR3 sequence (DNA): TGTGCCATCAGTACTAGCGGGGGGCGCACAGATACGCAGTATTTT. Translating it yields CAISTSGGRTDTQYF.